A selection of T cell receptor beta chains follows, all from one sample in a study of cytomegalovirus exposure and HLA in healthy donors. The repertoire was sequenced with immunoSEQ multiplex PCR; TCRdb's copy has only in-frame clones and lacks some. The sample holds about 95,000 clones, 76% seen once. Sequenced: PBMCs. These receptors came from a man under 40 in good health and CMV-seropositive. Both conserved end residues are part of each CDR3. The D gene is left open where the match is weak. Clone size is stated in some rows and not others, as once, few, many or a class when expanded.

j_gene | abundance | d_gene | v_gene | CDR3nt | CDR3aa
TRBJ2-1 | NA | NA | TRBV23-1 | TGCGCCAGCAGTCAATCTGTAGGAGCAGGGGTACACAATGAGCAGTTCTTC | CASSQSVGAGVHNEQFF
TRBJ1-2 | NA | TRBD1 | TRBV6-1 | TGTGCCAGCAGGACAGGGGAAGGGAGCTATGGCTACACCTTC | CASRTGEGSYGYTF
TRBJ2-2 | NA | NA | TRBV5-4 | TGTGCCAGCAGCGCCGGAGTCGGGGGTTCGAACACCGGGGAGCTGTTTTTT | CASSAGVGGSNTGELFF
TRBJ1-1 | NA | NA | TRBV14 | TGTGCCAGCAGCCAATGGACAGCTGGCGTTTTGAACACTGAAGCTTTCTTT | CASSQWTAGVLNTEAFF
TRBJ2-3 | NA | TRBD2 | TRBV7-9 | TGTGCCAGCAGCTCCGCGACTAGCGGGGGGAGAGATACGCAGTATTTT | CASSSATSGGRDTQYF
TRBJ2-1 | NA | NA | TRBV5-1 | TGCGCCAGCAGCTCCACGGGAGTAAGTTACAATGAGCAGTTCTTC | CASSSTGVSYNEQFF
TRBJ2-1 | NA | TRBD2 | TRBV28 | TGTGCCAGCAACCTAGCGGGAGGGGTAGGCAGTGAGCAGTTCTTC | CASNLAGGVGSEQFF
TRBJ1-5 | NA | TRBD1 | TRBV30 | TGTGCCTGGAGTGTGTCCCGGACAGGGGATAGCAATCAGCCCCAGCATTTT | CAWSVSRTGDSNQPQHF
TRBJ2-3 | NA | NA | TRBV10-3 | TGTGCCATCGGGATCGGGAGCGCGGCAGATACGCAGTATTTT | CAIGIGSAADTQYF
TRBJ2-7 | NA | NA | TRBV7-2 | TGTGCCAGCAGCCCCTACTCCGGGAGCTCCTACGAGCAGTACTTC | CASSPYSGSSYEQYF
TRBJ2-6 | NA | NA | TRBV6-1 | TGTGCCAGCAGTGAAGAGGTCGAGGGCTCTGGGGCCAACGTCCTGACTTTC | CASSEEVEGSGANVLTF
TRBJ1-2 | NA | NA | TRBV4-3 | TGCGCCAGCAGCCAGGGGAGGGATCCGACGCTTTATGGCTACACCTTC | CASSQGRDPTLYGYTF
TRBJ1-2 | NA | NA | TRBV7-9 | TGTGCCAGCAGCTTACAGGGAAGCTATGGCTACACCTTC | CASSLQGSYGYTF
TRBJ1-2 | NA | TRBD1 | TRBV9 | TGTGCCAGCAGCCCCCGGACAGGGCTCGATCGTCATGGCTACACCTTC | CASSPRTGLDRHGYTF
TRBJ1-5 | NA | TRBD1 | TRBV2 | TGTGCCAGCAGGGGGACAGGGGTTAGCAATCAGCCCCAGCATTTT | CASRGTGVSNQPQHF
TRBJ1-5 | NA | NA | TRBV9 | TGTGCCAGCAGCCCGGACCAGGGATTGGGTCAGCCCCAGCATTTT | CASSPDQGLGQPQHF
TRBJ1-1 | NA | TRBD1 | TRBV6-5 | TGTGCCAGCAGTTACTCTAACAGGGGTAACACTGAAGCTTTCTTT | CASSYSNRGNTEAFF
TRBJ1-2 | NA | TRBD1 | TRBV28 | TGTGCCAGCAGTTTAGCCGGACAGGGCTCTCTGCGCGGCTACACCTTC | CASSLAGQGSLRGYTF
TRBJ1-1 | few | TRBD1 | TRBV6-5 | TGTGCCAGCAGTTACGGGACAGGGTTAACTGAAGCTTTCTTT | CASSYGTGLTEAFF
TRBJ1-1 | NA | TRBD1 | TRBV11-1 | TGTGCCAGTAGACAGGGGCTAAACACTGAAGCTTTCTTT | CASRQGLNTEAFF
TRBJ1-5 | NA | TRBD1 | TRBV19 | TGTGCCAGTAGTACCTATGACAGGGGGGATCAGCCCCAGCATTTT | CASSTYDRGDQPQHF
TRBJ1-4 | few | NA | TRBV6-5 | TGTGCCAGCGGGCGGGCCCAGGCTGAAAAACTGTTTTTT | CASGRAQAEKLFF
TRBJ1-5 | NA | NA | TRBV5-4 | TGTGCCAGCAGCTTACAGGGCTCCAATCAGCCCCAGCATTTT | CASSLQGSNQPQHF
TRBJ2-7 | NA | TRBD2 | TRBV4-1 | TGCGCCAGCAGCCAAAGAACTAGCGGAGTCTACGAGCAGTACTTC | CASSQRTSGVYEQYF
TRBJ1-5 | NA | NA | TRBV6-1 | TGTGCCAGCAGTGATAGTGCAGGGTCTCAGCCCCAGCATTTT | CASSDSAGSQPQHF
TRBJ2-2 | few | TRBD2 | TRBV27 | TGTGCCAGCACGCCCTTTAGCGGGCGCACCGGGGAGCTGTTTTTT | CASTPFSGRTGELFF
TRBJ1-1 | once | NA | TRBV5-1 | TGCGCCAGCAGCTTGACAGTGAACACTGAAGCTTTCTTT | CASSLTVNTEAFF
TRBJ2-7 | NA | NA | TRBV10-3 | TGTGCCATCAGTGAGTCCCGGCGGTACGAGCAGTACTTC | CAISESRRYEQYF